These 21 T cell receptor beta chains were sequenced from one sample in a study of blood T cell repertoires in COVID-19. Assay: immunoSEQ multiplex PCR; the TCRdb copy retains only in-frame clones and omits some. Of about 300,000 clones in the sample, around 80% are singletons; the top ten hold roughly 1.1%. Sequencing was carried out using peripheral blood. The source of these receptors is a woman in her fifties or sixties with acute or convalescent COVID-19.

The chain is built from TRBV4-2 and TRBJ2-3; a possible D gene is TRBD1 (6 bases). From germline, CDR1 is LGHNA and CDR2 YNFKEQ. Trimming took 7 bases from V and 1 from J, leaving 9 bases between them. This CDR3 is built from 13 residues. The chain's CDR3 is CASTRQGTDTQYF. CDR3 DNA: TGTGCCAGCACCCGACAGGGCACAGATACGCAGTATTTT.

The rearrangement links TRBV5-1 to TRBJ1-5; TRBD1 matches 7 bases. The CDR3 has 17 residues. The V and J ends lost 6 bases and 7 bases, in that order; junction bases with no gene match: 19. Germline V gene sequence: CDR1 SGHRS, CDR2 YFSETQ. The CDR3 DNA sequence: TGCGCCAGCAAACCTACCACCGGACAGGACCTCGGGCAGCCCCAGCATTTT. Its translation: CASKPTTGQDLGQPQHF.

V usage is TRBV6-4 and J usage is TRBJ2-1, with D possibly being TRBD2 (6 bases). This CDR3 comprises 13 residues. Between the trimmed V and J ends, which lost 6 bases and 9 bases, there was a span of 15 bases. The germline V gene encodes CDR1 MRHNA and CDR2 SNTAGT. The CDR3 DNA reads TGTGCCAGCAGCGAGACTAGTCAGGGTGAGCAGTTCTTC. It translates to CASSETSQGEQFF.

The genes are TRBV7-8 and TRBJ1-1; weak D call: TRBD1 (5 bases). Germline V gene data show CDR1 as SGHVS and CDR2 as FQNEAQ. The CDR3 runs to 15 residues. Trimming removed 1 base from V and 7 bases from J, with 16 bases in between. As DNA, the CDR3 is TGTGCCAGCAGCTTAGGGGTTGGGGCCCCAGGTGAAGCTTTCTTT. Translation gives CASSLGVGAPGEAFF.

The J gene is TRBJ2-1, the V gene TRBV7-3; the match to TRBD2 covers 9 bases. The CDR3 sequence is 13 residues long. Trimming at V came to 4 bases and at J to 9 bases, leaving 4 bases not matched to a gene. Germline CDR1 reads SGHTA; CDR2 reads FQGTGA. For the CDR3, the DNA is TGTGCCAGCAGCTCCAGCGGGGGGCTTGAGCAGTTCTTC. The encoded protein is CASSSSGGLEQFF. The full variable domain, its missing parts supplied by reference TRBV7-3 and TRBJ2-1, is GAGVSQTPSNKVTEKGKYVELRCDPISGHTALYWYRQSLGQGPEFLIYFQGTGAADDSGLPNDRFFAVRPEGSVSTLKIQRTERGDSAVYLCASSSSGGLEQFFGPGTRLTVL.

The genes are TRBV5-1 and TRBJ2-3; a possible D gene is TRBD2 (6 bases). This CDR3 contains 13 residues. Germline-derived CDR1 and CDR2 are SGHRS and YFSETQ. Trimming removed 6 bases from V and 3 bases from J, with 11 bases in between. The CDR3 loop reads CASKEEGTDTQYF. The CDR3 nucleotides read TGCGCCAGCAAGGAGGAGGGGACAGATACGCAGTATTTT.

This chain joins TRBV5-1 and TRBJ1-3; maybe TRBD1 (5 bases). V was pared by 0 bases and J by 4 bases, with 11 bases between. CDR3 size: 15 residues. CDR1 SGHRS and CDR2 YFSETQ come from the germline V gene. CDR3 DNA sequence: TGCGCCAGCAGCTTGGGCAGGGCGGAGGGAAACACCATATATTTT. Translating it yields CASSLGRAEGNTIYF.

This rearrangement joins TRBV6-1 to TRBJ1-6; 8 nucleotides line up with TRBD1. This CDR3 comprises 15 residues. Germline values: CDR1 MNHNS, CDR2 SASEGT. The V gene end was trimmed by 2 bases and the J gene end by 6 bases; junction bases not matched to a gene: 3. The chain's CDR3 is CASSEQGASNSPLHF. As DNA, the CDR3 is TGTGCCAGCAGTGAACAGGGGGCGAGTAATTCACCCCTCCACTTT.

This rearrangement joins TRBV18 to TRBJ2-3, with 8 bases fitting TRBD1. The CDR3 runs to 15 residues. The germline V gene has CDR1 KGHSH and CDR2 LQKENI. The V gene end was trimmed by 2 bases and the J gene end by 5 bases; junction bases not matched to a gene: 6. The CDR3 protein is CASSPRLTGGDTQYF. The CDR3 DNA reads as TGTGCCAGCTCACCAAGGCTCACAGGGGGAGATACGCAGTATTTT.

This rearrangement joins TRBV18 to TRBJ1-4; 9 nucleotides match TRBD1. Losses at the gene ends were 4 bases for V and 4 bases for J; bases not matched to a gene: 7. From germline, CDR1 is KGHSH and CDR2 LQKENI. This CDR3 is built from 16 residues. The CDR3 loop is CASSLGPGQGNEKLFF. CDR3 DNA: TGTGCCAGCTCACTCGGCCCGGGACAGGGTAATGAAAAACTGTTTTTT.

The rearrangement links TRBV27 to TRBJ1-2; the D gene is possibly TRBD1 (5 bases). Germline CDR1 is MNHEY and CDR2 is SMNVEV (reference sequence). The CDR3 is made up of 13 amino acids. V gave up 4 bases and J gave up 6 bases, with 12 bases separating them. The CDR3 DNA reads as TGTGCCAGCAGTTACCAGGGTGAGAATGGCTACACCTTC. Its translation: CASSYQGENGYTF.

The CDR3 DNA follows: TGTGCCAGCAGCTTGGGGGGGCCAACTAATGAAAAACTGTTTTTT. Its protein product is CASSLGGPTNEKLFF. This chain links TRBV7-2 with TRBJ1-4, with D perhaps matching TRBD1 (6 bases). With 3 bases removed from V and 0 bases from J, the gap between germline ends came to 8 bases. Looked up from germline, CDR1 is SGHTA and CDR2 is FQGNSA. The CDR3 spans 15 residues.

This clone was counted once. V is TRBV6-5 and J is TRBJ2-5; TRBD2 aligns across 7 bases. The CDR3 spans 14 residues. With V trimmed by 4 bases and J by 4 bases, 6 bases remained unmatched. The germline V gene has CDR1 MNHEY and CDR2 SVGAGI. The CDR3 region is CASSWGGRGETQYF. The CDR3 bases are TGTGCCAGCAGTTGGGGGGGAAGGGGAGAGACCCAGTACTTC.

The CDR3 loop is CASSASGTFYGYTF. CDR3 nucleotide sequence: TGTGCCAGCAGTGCCTCCGGGACATTTTATGGCTACACCTTC. This chain links TRBV27 with TRBJ1-2; weak D call: TRBD1 (6 bases). The V and J ends lost 5 bases and 5 bases respectively, with 15 bases between them. The germline V gene has CDR1 MNHEY and CDR2 SMNVEV (reference sequence). The CDR3 covers 14 residues.

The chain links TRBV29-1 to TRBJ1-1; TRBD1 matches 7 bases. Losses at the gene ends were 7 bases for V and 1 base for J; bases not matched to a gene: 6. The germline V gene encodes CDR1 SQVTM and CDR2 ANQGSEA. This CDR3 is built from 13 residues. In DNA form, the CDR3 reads TGCAGCGCCATGGACAGGCCGAACACTGAAGCTTTCTTT. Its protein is CSAMDRPNTEAFF.

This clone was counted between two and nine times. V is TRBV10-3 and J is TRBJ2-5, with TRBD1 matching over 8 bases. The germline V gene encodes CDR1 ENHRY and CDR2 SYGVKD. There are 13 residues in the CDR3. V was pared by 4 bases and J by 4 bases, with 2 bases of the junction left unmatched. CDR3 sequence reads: CAISGQGRETQYF. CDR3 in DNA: TGTGCCATCAGTGGACAGGGGCGAGAGACCCAGTACTTC.

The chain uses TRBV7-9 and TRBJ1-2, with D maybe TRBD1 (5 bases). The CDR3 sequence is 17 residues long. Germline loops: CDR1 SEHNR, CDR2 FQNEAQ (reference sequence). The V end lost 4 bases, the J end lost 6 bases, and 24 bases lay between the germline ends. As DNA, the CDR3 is TGTGCCAGCAGCTCAAAGGGACTCTTCGCCCTTTTTGATGGCTACACCTTC. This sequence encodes CASSSKGLFALFDGYTF. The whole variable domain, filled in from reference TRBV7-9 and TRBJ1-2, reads DTGVSQNPRHKITKRGQNVTFRCDPISEHNRLYWYRQTLGQGPEFLTYFQNEAQLEKSRLLSDRFSAERPKGSFSTLEIQRTEQGDSAMYLCASSSKGLFALFDGYTFGSGTRLTVV.

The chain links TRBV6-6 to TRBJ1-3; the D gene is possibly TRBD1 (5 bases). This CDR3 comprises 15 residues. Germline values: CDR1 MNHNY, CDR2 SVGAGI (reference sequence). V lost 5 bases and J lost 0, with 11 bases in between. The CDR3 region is CASSTVGGSGNTIYF. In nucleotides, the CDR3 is TGTGCCAGCAGTACGGTCGGGGGCTCTGGAAACACCATATATTTT.

The DNA for the CDR3 is TGTGCCGCAGGACAGACCGTGGGGAACGCGAACACCGGGGAGCTGTTTTTT. Protein product: CAAGQTVGNANTGELFF. J is TRBJ2-2 and V is TRBV2, with a tentative D call TRBD1 (6 bases). This CDR3 is built from 17 residues. The germline CDR1 and CDR2 sequences are SNHLY and FYNNEI. With 11 bases removed from V and 0 bases from J, the gap between germline ends came to 22 bases.

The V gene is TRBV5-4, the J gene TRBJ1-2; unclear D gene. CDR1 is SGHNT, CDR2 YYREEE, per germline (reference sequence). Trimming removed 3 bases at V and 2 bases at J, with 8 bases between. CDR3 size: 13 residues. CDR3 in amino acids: CASSSDGNYGYTF. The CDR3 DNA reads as TGTGCCAGCAGCTCAGACGGGAACTATGGCTACACCTTC. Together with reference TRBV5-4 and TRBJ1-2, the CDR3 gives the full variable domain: ETGVTQSPTHLIKTRGQQVTLRCSSQSGHNTVSWYQQALGQGPQFIFQYYREEENGRGNFPPRFSGLQFPNYSSELNVNALELDDSALYLCASSSDGNYGYTFGSGTRLTVV.

The CDR3 coding sequence is TGTGCCAGCAGAGGACTTACAGGGGTGAACACTGAAGCTTTCTTT. It encodes CASRGLTGVNTEAFF. The rearrangement links TRBV2 to TRBJ1-1; 7 bases are a match to TRBD1. V lost 6 bases, J lost 0 bases, and 7 bases stayed unmatched. This CDR3 spans 15 amino acids. Germline CDR1 and CDR2: SNHLY and FYNNEI.